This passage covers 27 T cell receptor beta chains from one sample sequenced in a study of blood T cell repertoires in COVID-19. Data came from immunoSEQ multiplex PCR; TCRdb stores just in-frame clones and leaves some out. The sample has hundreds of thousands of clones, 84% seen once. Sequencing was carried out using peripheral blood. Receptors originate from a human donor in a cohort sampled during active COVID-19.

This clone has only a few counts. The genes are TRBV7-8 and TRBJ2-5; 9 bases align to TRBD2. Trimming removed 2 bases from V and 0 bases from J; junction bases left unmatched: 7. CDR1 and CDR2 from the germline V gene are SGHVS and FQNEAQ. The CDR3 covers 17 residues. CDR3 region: CASSLLSRGGHQETQYF. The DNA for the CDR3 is TGTGCCAGCAGCTTACTTTCGCGGGGGGGCCACCAAGAGACCCAGTACTTC.

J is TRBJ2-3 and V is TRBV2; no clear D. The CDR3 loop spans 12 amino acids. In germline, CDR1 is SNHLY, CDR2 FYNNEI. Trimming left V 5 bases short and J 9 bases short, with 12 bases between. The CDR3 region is CASSISGNTQYF. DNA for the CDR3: TGTGCCAGCAGTATTAGTGGTAACACGCAGTATTTT.

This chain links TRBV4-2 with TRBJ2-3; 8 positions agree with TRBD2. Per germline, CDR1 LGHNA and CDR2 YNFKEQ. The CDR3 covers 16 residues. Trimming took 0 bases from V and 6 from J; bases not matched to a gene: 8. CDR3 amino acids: CASSQDGGGRTDTQYF. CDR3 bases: TGTGCCAGCAGCCAAGATGGCGGGGGGAGAACGGATACGCAGTATTTT.

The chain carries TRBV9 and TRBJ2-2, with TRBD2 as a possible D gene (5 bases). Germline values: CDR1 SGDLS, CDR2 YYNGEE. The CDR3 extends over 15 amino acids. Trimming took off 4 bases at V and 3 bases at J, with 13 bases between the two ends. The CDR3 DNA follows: TGTGCCAGCAGCTCCCAGCGGACTCACACCGGGGAGCTGTTTTTT. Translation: CASSSQRTHTGELFF.

The DNA for the CDR3 is TGTGCCAGCAGCCAAGTTCCTTTCGCGGGAGAGGGGAATGAGCAGTTCTTC. Translation: CASSQVPFAGEGNEQFF. The chain couples TRBV14 to TRBJ2-1, with 7 bases identical to TRBD2. The V gene end was trimmed by 1 base and the J gene end by 7 bases; junction bases not matched to a gene: 13. This CDR3 has 17 residues. Germline V gene sequence: CDR1 SGHDN, CDR2 FVKESK.

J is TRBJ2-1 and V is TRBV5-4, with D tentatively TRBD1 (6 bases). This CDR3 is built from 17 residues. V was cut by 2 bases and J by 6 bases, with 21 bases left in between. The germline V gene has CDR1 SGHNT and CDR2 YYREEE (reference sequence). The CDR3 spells CASSLPRGERGANEQFF. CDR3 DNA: TGTGCCAGCAGCTTACCCAGGGGAGAGCGAGGGGCCAATGAGCAGTTCTTC.

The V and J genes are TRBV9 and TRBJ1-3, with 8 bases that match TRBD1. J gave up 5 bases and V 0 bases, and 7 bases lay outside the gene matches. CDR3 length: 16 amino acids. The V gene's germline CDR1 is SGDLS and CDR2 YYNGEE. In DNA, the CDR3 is TGTGCCAGCAGCGTAGACCCTTACAGGGGGAGAAACACCATATATTTT. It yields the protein CASSVDPYRGRNTIYF.

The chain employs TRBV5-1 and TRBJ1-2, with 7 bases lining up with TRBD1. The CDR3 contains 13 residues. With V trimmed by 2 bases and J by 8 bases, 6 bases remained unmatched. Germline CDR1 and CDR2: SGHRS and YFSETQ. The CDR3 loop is CASSFIQGEGYTF. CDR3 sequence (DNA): TGCGCCAGCAGCTTTATCCAGGGGGAGGGCTACACCTTC. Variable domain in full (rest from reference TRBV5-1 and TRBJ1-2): KAGVTQTPRYLIKTRGQQVTLSCSPISGHRSVSWYQQTPGQGLQFLFEYFSETQRNKGNFPGRFSGRQFSNSRSEMNVSTLELGDSALYLCASSFIQGEGYTFGSGTRLTVV.

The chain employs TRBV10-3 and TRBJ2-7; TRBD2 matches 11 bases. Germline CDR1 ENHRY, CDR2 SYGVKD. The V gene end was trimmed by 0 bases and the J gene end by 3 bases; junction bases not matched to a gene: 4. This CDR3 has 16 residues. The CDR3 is CAISESSTSGSYEQYF. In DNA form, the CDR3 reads TGTGCCATCAGTGAGTCGTCAACTAGCGGGAGCTACGAGCAGTACTTC.

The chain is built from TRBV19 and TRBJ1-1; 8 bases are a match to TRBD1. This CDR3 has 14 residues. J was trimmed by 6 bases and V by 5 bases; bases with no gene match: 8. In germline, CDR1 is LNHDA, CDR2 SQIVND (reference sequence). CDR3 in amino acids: CASSLGQGKSEAFF. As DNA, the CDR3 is TGTGCCAGTAGTCTTGGACAGGGAAAATCTGAAGCTTTCTTT. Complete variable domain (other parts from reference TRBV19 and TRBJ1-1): DGGITQSPKYLFRKEGQNVTLSCEQNLNHDAMYWYRQDPGQGLRLIYYSQIVNDFQKGDIAEGYSVSREKKESFPLTVTSAQKNPTAFYLCASSLGQGKSEAFFGQGTRLTVV.

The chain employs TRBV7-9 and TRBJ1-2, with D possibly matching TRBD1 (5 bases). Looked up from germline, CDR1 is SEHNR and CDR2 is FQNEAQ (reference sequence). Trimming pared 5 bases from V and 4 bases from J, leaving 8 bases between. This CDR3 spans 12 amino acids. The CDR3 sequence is CASSAGGYGYTF. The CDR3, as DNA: TGTGCCAGCAGCGCCGGGGGCTATGGCTACACCTTC.

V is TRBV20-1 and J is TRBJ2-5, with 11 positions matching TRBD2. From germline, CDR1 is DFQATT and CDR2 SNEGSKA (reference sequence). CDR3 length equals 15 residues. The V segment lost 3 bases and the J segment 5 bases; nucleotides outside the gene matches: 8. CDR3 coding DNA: TGCAGTGCTAGTGGGGTGACTAGCGGGGTTGAGACCCAGTACTTC. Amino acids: CSASGVTSGVETQYF.

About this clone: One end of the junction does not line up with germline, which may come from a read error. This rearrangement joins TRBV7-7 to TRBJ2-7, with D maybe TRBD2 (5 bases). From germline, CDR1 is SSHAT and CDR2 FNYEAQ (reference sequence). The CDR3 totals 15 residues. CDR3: CASSLSDGGGYEQYF. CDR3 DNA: TGTGCTAGCAGCTTATCGGACGGTGGAGGTTACGAGCAGTACTTC.

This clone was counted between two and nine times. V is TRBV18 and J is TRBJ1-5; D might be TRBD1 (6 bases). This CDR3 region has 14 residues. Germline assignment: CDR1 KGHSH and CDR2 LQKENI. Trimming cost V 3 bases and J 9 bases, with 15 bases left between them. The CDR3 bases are TGTGCCAGCTCACCCACACAGGGTAAGGGGCCCCAGCATTTT. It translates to CASSPTQGKGPQHF.

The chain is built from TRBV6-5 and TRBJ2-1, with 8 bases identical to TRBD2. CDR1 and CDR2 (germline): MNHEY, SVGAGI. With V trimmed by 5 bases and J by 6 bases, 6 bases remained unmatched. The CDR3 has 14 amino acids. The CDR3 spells CASSIREGPNEQFF. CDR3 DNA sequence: TGTGCCAGCAGTATACGGGAGGGCCCCAATGAGCAGTTCTTC.

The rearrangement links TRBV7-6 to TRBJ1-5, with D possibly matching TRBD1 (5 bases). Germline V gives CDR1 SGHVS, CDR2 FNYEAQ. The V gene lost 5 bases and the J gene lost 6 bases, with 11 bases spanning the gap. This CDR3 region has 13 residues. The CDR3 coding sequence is TGTGCCAGCAGCGAGTATCAGGGTCAGCCCCAGCATTTT. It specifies CASSEYQGQPQHF.

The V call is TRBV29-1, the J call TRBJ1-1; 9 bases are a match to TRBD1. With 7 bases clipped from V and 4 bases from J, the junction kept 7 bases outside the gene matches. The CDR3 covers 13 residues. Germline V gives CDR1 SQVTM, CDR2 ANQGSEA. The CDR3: CSASGTGTTEAFF. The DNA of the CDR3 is TGCAGCGCTTCCGGGACAGGGACCACTGAAGCTTTCTTT.

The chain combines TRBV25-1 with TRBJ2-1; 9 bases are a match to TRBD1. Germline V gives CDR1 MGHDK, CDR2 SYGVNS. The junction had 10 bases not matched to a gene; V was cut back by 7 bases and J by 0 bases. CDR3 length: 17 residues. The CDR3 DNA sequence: TGTGCCAGCACCTCAACAGGGGGCGCTAGCTCCTACAATGAGCAGTTCTTC. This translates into CASTSTGGASSYNEQFF.

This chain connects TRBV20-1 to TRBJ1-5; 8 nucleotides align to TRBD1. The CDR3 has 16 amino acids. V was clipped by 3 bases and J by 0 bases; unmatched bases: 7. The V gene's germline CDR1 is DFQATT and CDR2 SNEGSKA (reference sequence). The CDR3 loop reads CSASGDRRYSNQPQHF. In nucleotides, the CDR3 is TGCAGTGCTAGTGGGGACAGGAGATATAGCAATCAGCCCCAGCATTTT.

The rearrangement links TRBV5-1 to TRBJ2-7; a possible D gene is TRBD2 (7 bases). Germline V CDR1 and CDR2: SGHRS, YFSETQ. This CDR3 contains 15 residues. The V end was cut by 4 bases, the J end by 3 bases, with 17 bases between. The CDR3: CASSRVAGARYEQYF. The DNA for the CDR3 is TGCGCCAGCAGCAGGGTGGCGGGGGCGCGCTACGAGCAGTACTTC.

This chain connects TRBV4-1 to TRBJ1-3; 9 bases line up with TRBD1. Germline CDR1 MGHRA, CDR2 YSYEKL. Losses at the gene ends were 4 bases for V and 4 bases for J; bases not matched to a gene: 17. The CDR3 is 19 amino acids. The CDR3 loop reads CASSPWGQGRVLGGNTIYF. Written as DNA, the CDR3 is TGCGCCAGCAGCCCATGGGGACAGGGTAGGGTTTTGGGGGGAAACACCATATATTTT.

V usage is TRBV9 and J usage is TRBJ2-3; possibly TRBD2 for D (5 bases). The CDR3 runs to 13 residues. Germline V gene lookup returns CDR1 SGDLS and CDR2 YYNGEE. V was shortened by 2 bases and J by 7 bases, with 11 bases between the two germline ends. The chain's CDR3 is CASSVTSSNTQYF. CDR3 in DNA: TGTGCCAGCAGCGTTACTAGTTCAAATACGCAGTATTTT.

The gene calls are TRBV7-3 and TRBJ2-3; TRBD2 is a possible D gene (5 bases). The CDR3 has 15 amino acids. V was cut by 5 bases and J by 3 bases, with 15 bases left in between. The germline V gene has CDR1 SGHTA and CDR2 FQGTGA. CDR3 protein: CASSRSGGLTDTQYF. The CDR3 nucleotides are TGTGCCAGCAGCCGTTCGGGCGGGTTGACAGATACGCAGTATTTT.

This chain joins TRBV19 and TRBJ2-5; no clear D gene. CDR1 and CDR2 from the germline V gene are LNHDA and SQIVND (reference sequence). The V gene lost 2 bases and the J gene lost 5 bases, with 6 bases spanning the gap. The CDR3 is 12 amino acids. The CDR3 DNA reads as TGTGCCAGTAGTATATCTTCCGAGACCCAGTACTTC. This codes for CASSISSETQYF. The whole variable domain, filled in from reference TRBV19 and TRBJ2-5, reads DGGITQSPKYLFRKEGQNVTLSCEQNLNHDAMYWYRQDPGQGLRLIYYSQIVNDFQKGDIAEGYSVSREKKESFPLTVTSAQKNPTAFYLCASSISSETQYFGPGTRLLVL.

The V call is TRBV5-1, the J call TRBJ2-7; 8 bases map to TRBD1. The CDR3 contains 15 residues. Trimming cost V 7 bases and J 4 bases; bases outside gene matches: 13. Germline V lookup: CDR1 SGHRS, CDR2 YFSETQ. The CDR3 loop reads CASYPALDREYEQYF. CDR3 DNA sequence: TGCGCCAGCTACCCCGCCTTGGACAGGGAATACGAGCAGTACTTC.

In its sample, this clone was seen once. CDR3: CASSGQGFDYEQYF. CDR3 coding DNA: TGTGCCAGCAGCGGACAGGGGTTCGACTACGAGCAGTACTTC. The chain recombines TRBV7-9 with TRBJ2-7, with 9 bases that match TRBD1. V lost 5 bases, J lost 3 bases, and 5 bases stayed unmatched. The length of the CDR3 is 14 residues. In germline, CDR1 is SEHNR, CDR2 FQNEAQ (reference sequence).

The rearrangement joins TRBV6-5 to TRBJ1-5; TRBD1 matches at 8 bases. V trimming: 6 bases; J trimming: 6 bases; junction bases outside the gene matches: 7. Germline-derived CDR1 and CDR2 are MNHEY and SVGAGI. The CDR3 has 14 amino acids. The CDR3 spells CASRQDRAGQPQHF. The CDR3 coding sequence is TGTGCCAGCAGGCAGGACAGGGCGGGTCAGCCCCAGCATTTT.